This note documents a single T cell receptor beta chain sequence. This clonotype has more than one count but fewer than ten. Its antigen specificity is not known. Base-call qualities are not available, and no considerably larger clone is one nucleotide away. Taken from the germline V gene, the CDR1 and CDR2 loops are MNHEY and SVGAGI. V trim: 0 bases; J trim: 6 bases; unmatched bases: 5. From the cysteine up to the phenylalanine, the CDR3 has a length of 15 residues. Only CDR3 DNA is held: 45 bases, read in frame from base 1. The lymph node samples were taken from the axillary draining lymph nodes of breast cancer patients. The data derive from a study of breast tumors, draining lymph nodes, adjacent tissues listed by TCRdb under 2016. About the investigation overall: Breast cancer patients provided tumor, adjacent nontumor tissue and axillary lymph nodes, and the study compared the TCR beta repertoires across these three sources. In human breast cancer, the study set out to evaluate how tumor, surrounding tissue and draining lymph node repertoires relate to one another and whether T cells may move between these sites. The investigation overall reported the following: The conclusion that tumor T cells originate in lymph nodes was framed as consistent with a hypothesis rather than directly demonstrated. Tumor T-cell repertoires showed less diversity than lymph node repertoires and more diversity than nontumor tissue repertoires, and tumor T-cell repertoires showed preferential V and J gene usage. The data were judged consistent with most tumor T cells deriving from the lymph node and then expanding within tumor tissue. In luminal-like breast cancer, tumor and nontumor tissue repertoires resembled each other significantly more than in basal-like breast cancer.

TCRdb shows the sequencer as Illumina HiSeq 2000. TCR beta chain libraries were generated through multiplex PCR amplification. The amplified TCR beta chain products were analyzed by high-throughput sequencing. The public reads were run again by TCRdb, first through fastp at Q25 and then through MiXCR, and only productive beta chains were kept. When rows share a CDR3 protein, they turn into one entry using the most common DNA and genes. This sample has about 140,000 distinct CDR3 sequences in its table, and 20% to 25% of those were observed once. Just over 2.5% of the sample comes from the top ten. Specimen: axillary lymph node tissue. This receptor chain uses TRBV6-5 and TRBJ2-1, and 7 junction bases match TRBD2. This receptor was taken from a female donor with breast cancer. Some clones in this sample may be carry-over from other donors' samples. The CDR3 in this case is CASSYSRGRLNEQFF. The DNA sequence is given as TGTGCCAGCAGTTACTCACGCGGGAGACTCAATGAGCAGTTCTTC.